The T cell receptor (beta chain) under discussion was sequenced for a study of CD4 T cells in relation to SARS-CoV-2 and coronaviruses. Findings and limits, study-wide: Crossreactive clones expanded significantly less to SARS-CoV-2 than monoreactive clones. This crossreactivity analysis covered spike protein alone, no other viral proteins.

Profiled with immunoSEQ multiplex PCR; TCRdb holds only in-frame clones, not every one. The table shows approximately 60,000 clones, with 90% to 95% occurring only once. Between the trimmed V and J ends, which lost 2 bases and 8 bases, there was a span of 25 bases. CDR1 and CDR2 (germline): GTSNPN, SVGIG (reference sequence). The CDR3 runs 17 residues. Of note for this clone: Its specificity is not known.

This TCR derives from an adult with COVID-19. Sequenced material: naive CD4+ T cells from PBMCs. Specified subset: naive CD4+ T cells isolated by negative enrichment. The V and J genes are TRBV30 and TRBJ2-1; D may be TRBD2 (5 bases). CDR3 nucleotide sequence: TGTGCCTGGAGTTCCTTAAGTCTCGGGAAGCTCGGGGATGAGCAGTTCTTC. It yields the protein CAWSSLSLGKLGDEQFF. Supplemented by reference TRBV30 and TRBJ2-1, the full variable domain reads SQTIHQWPATLVQPVGSPLSLECTVEGTSNPNLYWYRQAAGRGLQLLFYSVGIGQISSEVPQNLSASRPQDRQFILSSKKLLLSDSGFYLCAWSSLSLGKLGDEQFFGPGTRLTVL.